The present entry profiles one T cell receptor beta chain with its context. This specimen belongs to a study of control samples from healthy donors and cancer patients. Method: immunoSEQ multiplex PCR; TCRdb's copy keeps in-frame clones and lacks some. The sample has roughly 100,000 clones; 92% are singletons. The specimen sequenced was blood. This sequence was found in a woman between 18 and 30 years old in good health.

In nucleotides, the CDR3 is TGTGCCATCAGTCCGGGACAGATGAACACCGGGGAGCTGTTTTTT. Its translation is CAISPGQMNTGELFF. The rearrangement links TRBV10-3 to TRBJ2-2, with 7 bases lining up with TRBD1. The trim removed 5 bases at V and 1 base at J, leaving 4 bases unmatched. Per the germline V gene, CDR1 is ENHRY and CDR2 is SYGVKD. This CDR3 is 15 amino acids long.